A single sample gave rise to the 13 T cell receptor beta chains below, sequenced in a study of blood T cell repertoires in COVID-19. Measured with immunoSEQ multiplex PCR; TCRdb has only the in-frame clones, and not every one. The data hold 150,000 to 200,000 clones, with 65% to 90% observed a single time. Sequenced sample: peripheral blood. These receptors were taken from a human donor in a cohort sampled during active COVID-19.

Concerning this clone: The junction and the germline gene differ at one end; a read error may be behind it. The chain employs TRBV7-7 and TRBJ2-3, with D uncertain. The CDR3 extends over 16 amino acids. The germline gives CDR1 SSHAT, CDR2 FNYEAQ (reference sequence). In DNA, the CDR3 is TGTGCTAGCAGCTTGCTGCGAATCGGATCGCGGGATACGCAGTATTTT. This sequence encodes CASSLLRIGSRDTQYF.

The CDR3 DNA reads TGTGCCAGCAGCTTTCTAGCGGGGGTCACAGATACGCAGTATTTT. Protein product: CASSFLAGVTDTQYF. The chain recombines TRBV13 with TRBJ2-3, with 10 bases that match TRBD2. This CDR3 region has 15 residues. Germline CDR1 PRHDT, CDR2 FYEKMQ (reference sequence). V lost 3 bases and J lost 2; bases outside the gene matches: 2.

The CDR3 reads CASSEGQVNNEKLFF. The CDR3 DNA reads TGTGCCAGCAGTGAAGGACAAGTTAATAATGAAAAACTGTTTTTT. The chain couples TRBV6-1 to TRBJ1-4, with D unresolved. CDR3 length: 15 residues. Between the trimmed V and J ends, which lost 1 base and 4 bases, there was a span of 10 bases. Germline V CDR1 and CDR2: MNHNS, SASEGT.

This clone was counted between two and nine times. The V call is TRBV7-2, the J call TRBJ2-2; weak D call: TRBD2 (6 bases). The CDR3 runs to 17 residues. Germline CDR1 reads SGHTA; CDR2 reads FQGNSA. V was pared by 5 bases and J by 1 base, with 17 bases between. The CDR3, as DNA: TGTGCCAGCAGCACCCGACTGACTAGTCTGAACACCGGGGAGCTGTTTTTT. Its protein product is CASSTRLTSLNTGELFF.

This sequence joins TRBV19 and TRBJ2-7; 7 nucleotides match TRBD1. CDR3 length equals 15 residues. The V gene's germline CDR1 is LNHDA and CDR2 SQIVND (reference sequence). V was clipped by 4 bases and J by 0 bases; unmatched bases: 6. The DNA of the CDR3 is TGTGCCAGTAGTAGAGATAACAGGGGCTCCTACGAGCAGTACTTC. Protein sequence: CASSRDNRGSYEQYF.

The rearrangement joins TRBV18 to TRBJ1-5, with TRBD1 identical over 7 bases. This CDR3 has 16 amino acids. V shed 2 bases and J 3 bases; nucleotides not matched to a gene: 7. The germline gives CDR1 KGHSH, CDR2 LQKENI. CDR3 DNA sequence: TGTGCCAGCTCACCAAACATAGGGGGCCTCAATCAGCCCCAGCATTTT. It yields the protein CASSPNIGGLNQPQHF.

The chain employs TRBV7-6 and TRBJ1-2; 10 bases line up with TRBD1. Germline V gene sequence: CDR1 SGHVS, CDR2 FNYEAQ. Trimming at V came to 0 bases and at J to 4 bases, leaving 2 bases not matched to a gene. This CDR3 has 15 amino acids. For the CDR3, the DNA is TGTGCCAGCAGCTTAGCCAGGGACAGGGGCTATGGCTACACCTTC. Its protein product is CASSLARDRGYGYTF.

The genes are TRBV7-3 and TRBJ2-3, with 10 bases matching TRBD2. From germline, CDR1 is SGHTA and CDR2 FQGTGA. J lost 0 bases, V lost 5 bases, and 2 bases had no gene match. The CDR3 contains 15 residues. The CDR3 spells CASSHSGGSTDTQYF. The CDR3 DNA is TGTGCCAGCAGCCATAGCGGGGGGAGCACAGATACGCAGTATTTT. The entire variable domain, with the rest obtained from reference TRBV7-3 and TRBJ2-3, is as follows: GAGVSQTPSNKVTEKGKYVELRCDPISGHTALYWYRQSLGQGPEFLIYFQGTGAADDSGLPNDRFFAVRPEGSVSTLKIQRTERGDSAVYLCASSHSGGSTDTQYFGPGTRLTVL.

The chain carries TRBV5-1 and TRBJ2-7, with TRBD2 matching 9 bases. CDR1 and CDR2 from the germline V gene are SGHRS and YFSETQ. The V segment lost 4 bases and the J segment 0 bases; nucleotides outside the gene matches: 5. CDR3 length: 15 amino acids. This CDR3 is CASSPPAGGSYEQYF. CDR3 in DNA: TGCGCCAGCAGCCCCCCAGCGGGGGGCTCCTACGAGCAGTACTTC.

This chain links TRBV6-5 with TRBJ1-2; a weak D match, TRBD1 (6 bases). The V end was cut by 2 bases, the J end by 6 bases, with 10 bases between. This CDR3 has 13 residues. The germline CDR1 and CDR2 sequences are MNHEY and SVGAGI. For the CDR3, the DNA is TGTGCCAGCAGTTACACAGGGACCCATGGCTACACCTTC. Its translation is CASSYTGTHGYTF.

The chain is built from TRBV5-1 and TRBJ2-5; 9 bases map to TRBD1. Germline lookup yields CDR1 SGHRS and CDR2 YFSETQ. The length of the CDR3 is 14 residues. The junction had 5 bases not matched to a gene; V was cut back by 7 bases and J by 1 base. CDR3: CASATGGGQETQYF. DNA for the CDR3: TGCGCCAGCGCAACAGGGGGCGGCCAAGAGACCCAGTACTTC.

This chain uses TRBV11-2 with TRBJ2-1; 12 bases are shared with TRBD2. With 1 base clipped from V and 7 bases from J, the junction kept 5 bases outside the gene matches. This CDR3 spans 16 amino acids. CDR1 and CDR2 from the germline V gene are SGHAT and FQNNGV. The CDR3 sequence is CASSLVPSGGGNEQFF. The CDR3 region has the DNA TGTGCCAGCAGCTTAGTTCCTAGCGGGGGGGGGAATGAGCAGTTCTTC.

In this sample, this clone turned up once. The chain couples TRBV28 to TRBJ2-4, with TRBD2 identical over 8 bases. The CDR3 runs to 15 residues. CDR1 and CDR2 (germline): MDHEN, SYDVKM. The ends lost 6 bases at V and 3 bases at J; junction bases unmatched: 7. DNA of the CDR3: TGTGCCAGCAGGGGAGCGGGAGCGGGCAAAAACATTCAGTACTTC. Its protein product is CASRGAGAGKNIQYF.